The 14 T cell receptor beta chains reported below all come from one sample, sequenced in a study of vaccination and CD4 T cells after COVID-19. CD4+ T cells that had been cultured provided DNA sequenced with the Oncomine TCR Beta short-read assay. One entry per CDR3 protein, called by TCRdb with MiXCR from the PCR reads. The table lists 20,000 or so distinct CDR3 sequences, roughly 46% of them singletons. As to time point: late sampling 161 to 241 days after vaccination in three convalescent patients. The treatment: approximately 9-day PBMC culture with coronavirus spike peptide pools or control peptides (ViraFEST assay). For these receptors, no antigen is known. The sample was CD4+ T cells from blood, cultured in vitro, taken about 7 months after SARS-CoV-2 vaccination. The source of these receptors is a human donor who had recovered from COVID-19.

This clonotype was detected a few times. This sequence joins TRBV20-1 and TRBJ2-5; D uncertain. Germline V gene data show CDR1 as DFQATT and CDR2 as SNEGSKA (reference sequence). This CDR3 contains 11 residues. V shed 3 bases and J shed 3 bases, with 5 bases lying between them. CDR3 amino acids: CSASAKETQYF. CDR3 DNA sequence: TGCAGTGCTAGTGCCAAAGAGACCCAGTACTTC.

This clonotype was observed a handful of times. The chain carries TRBV15 and TRBJ2-3; D is unclear. The germline V gene has CDR1 LNHNV and CDR2 YYDKDF (reference sequence). CDR3 length equals 14 residues. The V gene lost 5 bases and the J gene lost 2 bases, with 11 bases spanning the gap. The CDR3 protein is CATSVRGYTDTQYF. The CDR3 coding sequence is TGTGCCACCAGCGTACGTGGTTACACAGATACGCAGTATTTT.

The chain joins TRBV19 to TRBJ1-2, with D possibly matching TRBD1 (6 bases). V was pared by 6 bases and J by 7 bases, with 24 bases between. Germline CDR1 and CDR2: LNHDA and SQIVND (reference sequence). The CDR3 is 16 amino acids. CDR3 amino acids: CASRASHIQGHFGYTF. The CDR3 nucleotides read TGTGCCAGTAGAGCAAGTCATATCCAGGGACATTTTGGCTACACCTTC.

V and J are TRBV2 and TRBJ2-7, with D unresolved. The germline gives CDR1 SNHLY, CDR2 FYNNEI. The CDR3 consists of 10 residues. Trimming stripped 9 bases from V and 2 bases from J, with 5 bases between. CDR3 residues: CASGPYEQYF. CDR3 DNA: TGTGCCAGTGGCCCCTACGAGCAGTACTTC.

This clonotype was seen more than once but under ten times. The chain combines TRBV20-1 with TRBJ2-1, with TRBD2 identical over 9 bases. J gave up 15 bases and V 3 bases, and 18 bases lay outside the gene matches. The CDR3 runs 15 residues. Germline V gene lookup returns CDR1 DFQATT and CDR2 SNEGSKA (reference sequence). CDR3 in DNA: TGCAGTGCTAGGCCCGGACTAGCGCCTCCTCCTCGGATGTTCTTC. Protein product: CSARPGLAPPPRMFF.

The chain has TRBV20-1 and TRBJ2-5, with D uncertain. Germline loops: CDR1 DFQATT, CDR2 SNEGSKA (reference sequence). Trimming removed 2 bases at V and 5 bases at J, with 3 bases between. CDR3 length: 10 amino acids. CDR3 nucleotide sequence: TGCAGTGCTAGACTGGAGACCCAGTACTTC. Encoded protein: CSARLETQYF.

The chain is built from TRBV20-1 and TRBJ1-4, with D possibly being TRBD1 (5 bases). There are 15 residues in the CDR3. Germline CDR1 and CDR2: DFQATT and SNEGSKA (reference sequence). Trimming removed 0 bases at V and 3 bases at J, with 11 bases between. The CDR3 sequence: CSARDPRAANEKLFF. As DNA, the CDR3 is TGCAGTGCTAGAGATCCCAGGGCGGCTAATGAAAAACTGTTTTTT.

This clonotype was observed a few times. The V gene is TRBV20-1, the J gene TRBJ2-7; 8 bases fit TRBD2. This CDR3 is 12 amino acids long. CDR1 DFQATT and CDR2 SNEGSKA come from the germline V gene (reference sequence). The CDR3 sequence is CSLGSGIYEQYF. The CDR3 bases are TGCAGCCTTGGTAGCGGGATCTACGAGCAGTACTTC.

The rearrangement joins TRBV7-9 to TRBJ1-1, with D unclear. With 10 bases removed from V and 11 bases from J, the gap between germline ends came to 8 bases. Per germline, CDR1 SEHNR and CDR2 FQNEAQ (reference sequence). The CDR3 is 8 amino acids. The CDR3 sequence is CATKTAFF. CDR3 sequence (DNA): TGTGCCACAAAGACGGCTTTCTTT.

This clonotype occurred a few times. The gene calls are TRBV20-1 and TRBJ2-7; weak D call: TRBD1 (6 bases). The germline gives CDR1 DFQATT, CDR2 SNEGSKA (reference sequence). Trimming pared 3 bases from V and 2 bases from J, leaving 11 bases between. This CDR3 has 13 residues. CDR3 bases: TGCAGTGCTAGGGGGGCTACTCCCTACGAGCAGTACTTC. Translating it yields CSARGATPYEQYF.

This clonotype was picked up a small number of times. V and J are TRBV28 and TRBJ1-5, with 7 bases lining up with TRBD1. The CDR3 runs to 15 residues. Trimming took 5 bases from V and 3 from J; bases not matched to a gene: 7. The V gene's germline CDR1 is MDHEN and CDR2 SYDVKM. The CDR3 spells CASSPYGTANQPQHF. The CDR3 bases are TGTGCCAGCAGTCCCTATGGGACAGCCAATCAGCCCCAGCATTTT.

V usage is TRBV28 and J usage is TRBJ1-2; D call uncertain. Per germline, CDR1 MDHEN and CDR2 SYDVKM. Trimming cost V 6 bases and J 4 bases, with 21 bases left between them. The CDR3 runs to 16 residues. The CDR3 bases are TGTGCCAGCAGGCTTCCTCCGGGTGTTCCAGGCTATGGCTACACCTTC. Encoded protein: CASRLPPGVPGYGYTF.

This clonotype was observed a handful of times. V is TRBV7-9 and J is TRBJ1-6; D gene ambiguous. There are 13 residues in the CDR3. V lost 1 base and J 9 bases, leaving 7 bases between the germline ends. The germline V gene encodes CDR1 SEHNR and CDR2 FQNEAQ (reference sequence). CDR3 sequence (DNA): TGTGCCAGCAGCTTAGAATTAAGTTCACCCCTCCACTTT. This codes for CASSLELSSPLHF.

A few counts support this clonotype. This rearrangement joins TRBV6-1 to TRBJ1-5; D remains ambiguous. Between the trimmed V and J ends, which lost 3 bases and 6 bases, there was a span of 9 bases. This CDR3 spans 13 amino acids. The germline gives CDR1 MNHNS, CDR2 SASEGT. CDR3 DNA sequence: TGTGCCAGCAGTGACCAGGCGAGTCAGCCCCAGCATTTT. Encoded protein: CASSDQASQPQHF.